Following are 31 T cell receptor beta chains from one sample sequenced in a study of cytomegalovirus exposure and HLA in healthy donors. PCR employed 60 Vbeta and 13 Jbeta primers. Repertoires were generated with immunoSEQ multiplex PCR, while TCRdb's copy carries only in-frame clones and drops some. The profile shows 150,000 to 200,000 clones, about 64% of them singletons. Sequencing was performed on PBMCs. These TCRs come from a man between 50 and 59 years old in good health and CMV-seronegative.

The chain has TRBV5-1 and TRBJ2-1; 14 nucleotides align to TRBD2. Germline V gene data show CDR1 as SGHRS and CDR2 as YFSETQ. Germline trimming cut 0 bases from V and 4 bases from J; bases unmatched to any gene: 3. The CDR3 has 17 amino acids. CDR3 loop: CASSLVGTSGGYNEQFF. The CDR3 bases are TGCGCCAGCAGCTTGGTGGGGACTAGCGGGGGATACAATGAGCAGTTCTTC.

The chain employs TRBV7-9 and TRBJ2-2; no reliable D call. This CDR3 is 14 amino acids long. In germline, CDR1 is SEHNR, CDR2 FQNEAQ (reference sequence). V shed 2 bases and J shed 8 bases, with 12 bases lying between them. The DNA for the CDR3 is TGTGCCAGCAGCTTACAGGTTATAGAAGGGGAGCTGTTTTTT. Protein sequence: CASSLQVIEGELFF.

This chain joins TRBV9 and TRBJ2-2; the D gene is possibly TRBD2 (5 bases). The CDR3 is 13 residues long. In germline, CDR1 is SGDLS, CDR2 YYNGEE. Trimming removed 2 bases from V and 6 bases from J, with 8 bases in between. CDR3 DNA: TGTGCCAGCAGCGTGGACTCGTCCGGGGAGCTGTTTTTT. Its protein is CASSVDSSGELFF.

This clone was recorded a few times. The chain combines TRBV4-1 with TRBJ2-7; 8 bases line up with TRBD2. The ends lost 0 bases at V and 6 bases at J; junction bases unmatched: 10. CDR3 length: 16 amino acids. Germline CDR1 and CDR2: MGHRA and YSYEKL. The CDR3: CASSQDPRGLGAEQYF. The CDR3 DNA reads as TGCGCCAGCAGCCAAGATCCCAGGGGACTAGGTGCCGAGCAGTACTTC.

The rearrangement joins TRBV28 to TRBJ1-1, with 7 bases identical to TRBD1. Per the germline V gene, CDR1 is MDHEN and CDR2 is SYDVKM. The CDR3 consists of 14 residues. The V and J ends lost 6 bases and 0 bases, in that order; junction bases with no gene match: 4. The chain's CDR3 is CASRPGTVNTEAFF. The CDR3 nucleotides are TGTGCCAGCAGACCCGGGACAGTGAACACTGAAGCTTTCTTT. Full variable domain (rest looked up from reference TRBV28 and TRBJ1-1): DVKVTQSSRYLVKRTGEKVFLECVQDMDHENMFWYRQDPGLGLRLIYFSYDVKMKEKGDIPEGYSVSREKKERFSLILESASTNQTSMYLCASRPGTVNTEAFFGQGTRLTVV.

There are a few counts of this clone. The V call is TRBV28, the J call TRBJ1-2; D is perhaps TRBD1 (5 bases). Between the trimmed V and J ends, which lost 5 bases and 2 bases, there was a span of 12 bases. Germline V lookup: CDR1 MDHEN, CDR2 SYDVKM. This CDR3 is 14 amino acids long. The CDR3, as DNA: TGTGCCAGCAGTCCCGACAGTTCGAACTATGGCTACACCTTC. Protein: CASSPDSSNYGYTF.

A note on this clone: The identical CDR3 is also encoded by other nucleotide sequences in the sample. The DNA of the CDR3 is TGTGCCAGCAGTGAAGCAGGGGGATATGGCTACACCTTC. As protein: CASSEAGGYGYTF. V usage is TRBV6-1 and J usage is TRBJ1-2; D is perhaps TRBD1 (6 bases). V was trimmed by 0 bases and J by 5 bases, leaving 7 bases between them. The CDR3 is 13 amino acids. Germline V gene sequence: CDR1 MNHNS, CDR2 SASEGT.

A few counts support this clone. V is TRBV11-1 and J is TRBJ2-7, with 7 bases that match TRBD1. Germline loops: CDR1 SGHAT, CDR2 FQDESV (reference sequence). The length of the CDR3 is 14 residues. Germline trimming cut 0 bases from V and 4 bases from J; bases unmatched to any gene: 3. The CDR3 nucleotides read TGTGCCAGCAGCTTAGCGGGACAGATTTACGAGCAGTACTTC. Protein: CASSLAGQIYEQYF.

The chain couples TRBV6-6 to TRBJ1-1, with a tentative D call TRBD1 (5 bases). Per the germline V gene, CDR1 is MNHNY and CDR2 is SVGAGI (reference sequence). The CDR3 has 13 amino acids. V lost 2 bases, J lost 2 bases, and 6 bases lay in between. CDR3 coding DNA: TGTGCCAGCAGTTACGACAGAAACACTGAAGCTTTCTTT. Translated, it gives CASSYDRNTEAFF.

The V and J genes are TRBV7-2 and TRBJ2-3; 7 nucleotides align to TRBD1. Trimming cost V 5 bases and J 7 bases; bases outside gene matches: 6. Per the germline V gene, CDR1 is SGHTA and CDR2 is FQGNSA. The CDR3 runs 13 residues. This CDR3 reads CASSTRQGNTQYF. The CDR3 DNA reads as TGTGCCAGCAGCACCAGACAGGGTAATACGCAGTATTTT.

This clone was seen more than once but under ten times. The chain couples TRBV6-1 to TRBJ1-5; a possible D gene is TRBD1 (6 bases). Germline CDR1 is MNHNS and CDR2 is SASEGT. V was pared by 0 bases and J by 3 bases, with 15 bases between. The CDR3 is 17 residues long. The chain's CDR3 is CASSEASGRGVNQPQHF. The CDR3 DNA follows: TGTGCCAGCAGTGAAGCGTCTGGCAGGGGAGTCAATCAGCCCCAGCATTTT.

The rearrangement joins TRBV2 to TRBJ2-5, with 9 bases fitting TRBD1. The ends lost 6 bases at V and 2 bases at J; junction bases unmatched: 4. The germline V gene encodes CDR1 SNHLY and CDR2 FYNNEI. The CDR3 totals 14 residues. CDR3 in amino acids: CASRPGTGQETQYF. DNA for the CDR3: TGTGCCAGCAGACCCGGGACAGGGCAAGAGACCCAGTACTTC.

This clone was picked up a small number of times. The chain uses TRBV7-6 and TRBJ2-7, with 8 bases aligning to TRBD1. CDR3 length: 14 residues. Germline V gives CDR1 SGHVS, CDR2 FNYEAQ. The trim removed 2 bases at V and 3 bases at J, leaving 3 bases unmatched. The CDR3, as DNA: TGTGCCAGCAGCTTAATGGGACAGGACTACGAGCAGTACTTC. This codes for CASSLMGQDYEQYF.

The V call is TRBV5-6, the J call TRBJ1-1; maybe TRBD1 (6 bases). From germline, CDR1 is SGHDT and CDR2 YYEEEE. CDR3 length: 16 residues. Trimming pared 5 bases from V and 1 base from J, leaving 18 bases between. The CDR3 DNA sequence: TGTGCCAGCAGTCCCTTCCCCGGGACAAGGAACACTGAAGCTTTCTTT. The encoded protein is CASSPFPGTRNTEAFF.

This clone has a single count. The rearrangement joins TRBV6-6 to TRBJ2-3; 12 nucleotides match TRBD2. J was trimmed by 3 bases and V by 2 bases; bases with no gene match: 3. CDR3 length: 16 amino acids. The germline V gene encodes CDR1 MNHNY and CDR2 SVGAGI (reference sequence). CDR3 bases: TGTGCCAGCAGTTACGATCTAGCGGGGGGGACAGATACGCAGTATTTT. It is translated as CASSYDLAGGTDTQYF.

This chain links TRBV19 with TRBJ2-5, with 7 positions matching TRBD2. V was pared by 10 bases and J by 3 bases, with 14 bases of the junction left unmatched. The germline CDR1 and CDR2 sequences are LNHDA and SQIVND (reference sequence). CDR3 length: 15 amino acids. The CDR3 DNA sequence: TGTGCCACCCGCCGGGCCGGGGGGAGAGAAGAGACCCAGTACTTC. Protein product: CATRRAGGREETQYF.

The chain recombines TRBV6-1 with TRBJ1-2; D call uncertain. The CDR3 has 14 amino acids. Germline loops: CDR1 MNHNS, CDR2 SASEGT. Trimming pared 7 bases from V and 2 bases from J, leaving 14 bases between. CDR3 nucleotide sequence: TGTGCCAGCACGTTTCAGGCTCTAAACTATGGCTACACCTTC. Its protein is CASTFQALNYGYTF.

This rearrangement joins TRBV6-6 to TRBJ1-1, with D hard to call. The ends were cut back, 2 bases at V and 0 bases at J, with 13 bases in the middle. The CDR3 is 16 residues long. From germline, CDR1 is MNHNY and CDR2 SVGAGI (reference sequence). DNA for the CDR3: TGTGCCAGCAGTTACCCACGGGGAGGCCTGAACACTGAAGCTTTCTTT. Translating gives CASSYPRGGLNTEAFF.

Turning to this clone: The sample contains more than one DNA sequence encoding this CDR3. The rearrangement joins TRBV2 to TRBJ1-3, with 9 bases aligning to TRBD1. This CDR3 is 16 amino acids long. Germline CDR1 and CDR2: SNHLY and FYNNEI. The V gene end was trimmed by 6 bases and the J gene end by 0 bases; junction bases not matched to a gene: 6. CDR3 nucleotide sequence: TGTGCCAGCAGCCCTCGGGGACAGGGCTCTGGAAACACCATATATTTT. It translates to CASSPRGQGSGNTIYF.

The V gene is TRBV9, the J gene TRBJ2-5; possible D gene TRBD2, 5 bases. The CDR3 contains 14 residues. Germline V CDR1 and CDR2: SGDLS, YYNGEE. V was pared by 1 base and J by 5 bases, with 12 bases between. CDR3 DNA: TGTGCCAGCAGCGTAAGCAACCGCGGGGAGACCCAGTACTTC. Its protein is CASSVSNRGETQYF.

This clone showed up just a few times. J is TRBJ2-5 and V is TRBV5-6; 7 bases agree with TRBD2. With 3 bases clipped from V and 5 bases from J, the junction kept 13 bases outside the gene matches. The CDR3 spans 16 residues. Germline CDR1 is SGHDT and CDR2 is YYEEEE. CDR3 sequence reads: CASSWGAGLIKETQYF. The DNA for the CDR3 is TGTGCCAGCAGCTGGGGAGCGGGGCTTATAAAGGAGACCCAGTACTTC.

The chain links TRBV19 to TRBJ1-4, with a tentative D call TRBD1 (6 bases). Germline CDR1 LNHDA, CDR2 SQIVND (reference sequence). Trimming left V 6 bases short and J 6 bases short, with 17 bases between. The CDR3 runs 15 residues. The DNA of the CDR3 is TGTGCCAGTAGCGGAACAGGGTCAGGGGATGAAAAACTGTTTTTT. Translated, it gives CASSGTGSGDEKLFF.

This chain links TRBV12-5 with TRBJ2-3; 10 positions match TRBD1. The CDR3 is made up of 15 amino acids. Germline values: CDR1 LGHNT, CDR2 FRNRAP. After removal of 5 bases from V and 2 bases from J, the junction contained 4 bases not matched to a gene. The CDR3 DNA follows: TGTGCTAGTGGTATGGGACAGGGGACCACAGATACGCAGTATTTT. It specifies CASGMGQGTTDTQYF.

The rearrangement links TRBV6-5 to TRBJ1-5; D unresolved. This CDR3 is 16 amino acids long. V lost 2 bases, J lost 3 bases, and 14 bases lay in between. CDR1 is MNHEY and CDR2 is SVGAGI in the germline V gene. The CDR3 DNA reads TGTGCCAGCAGTTACGCCCGGAACAGCCCCAATCAGCCCCAGCATTTT. This translates into CASSYARNSPNQPQHF.

This clone has more than one count but fewer than ten. V usage is TRBV7-2 and J usage is TRBJ1-4; 11 bases agree with TRBD1. Per germline, CDR1 SGHTA and CDR2 FQGNSA. The CDR3 contains 16 residues. V lost 5 bases and J lost 7; bases outside the gene matches: 9. The CDR3 DNA follows: TGTGCCAGCAGCAGCAATACCGGGACAGGGGGTGAAAAACTGTTTTTT. Translated: CASSSNTGTGGEKLFF.

This CDR3 is CASSLAGLAGHYEQYF. CDR3 nucleotide sequence: TGCGCCAGCAGCTTGGCAGGGCTAGCGGGCCACTACGAGCAGTACTTC. J is TRBJ2-7 and V is TRBV5-1; 8 bases fit TRBD2. Per germline, CDR1 SGHRS and CDR2 YFSETQ. There are 16 residues in the CDR3. V was clipped by 0 bases and J by 3 bases; unmatched bases: 8.

Note on this clone: Since a much larger clone is just one base distant, this may be a read error. The V gene is TRBV9, the J gene TRBJ1-3; D is perhaps TRBD1 (6 bases). The CDR3 contains 13 residues. The V gene's germline CDR1 is SGDLS and CDR2 YYNGEE. V was pared by 5 bases and J by 0 bases, with 6 bases between. The CDR3 region has the DNA TGTGCCAGCAGGGACAGCTCTGGAAACACCATATATTTT. Translated: CASRDSSGNTIYF.

This clone was counted between two and nine times. The chain joins TRBV1 to TRBJ2-1; the table names TRBD2, a call not compared with the DNA. TRBV1 is a pseudogene. This CDR3 has 14 amino acids. In DNA form, the CDR3 reads TGCACCAGCAGCCACCATTGCGAGGGAAAGGTGCAGTTCTTC. This sequence encodes CTSSHHCEGKVQFF.

V gene TRBV15 combines with J gene TRBJ1-4; D is unresolved. The CDR3 length is 14 residues. Germline V CDR1 and CDR2: LNHNV, YYDKDF (reference sequence). V lost 5 bases and J lost 8, with 15 bases in between. The CDR3 nucleotides are TGTGCCACCAGCGTGATAGGTGAGGTCGAAAAACTGTTTTTT. Encoded protein: CATSVIGEVEKLFF.

This clone has a handful of counts. This CDR3 is CASSQGQGMLSSYNSPLHF. In nucleotides, the CDR3 is TGCGCCAGCAGCCAAGGACAGGGGATGTTAAGCTCCTATAATTCACCCCTCCACTTT. V usage is TRBV4-1 and J usage is TRBJ1-6, with 8 bases that match TRBD1. Germline V gene data show CDR1 as MGHRA and CDR2 as YSYEKL. V trimming: 1 base; J trimming: 0 bases; junction bases outside the gene matches: 8. The CDR3 consists of 19 residues.

The rearrangement links TRBV5-1 to TRBJ2-2, with D perhaps matching TRBD1 (7 bases). Trimming left V 4 bases short and J 3 bases short, with 13 bases between. The germline V gene has CDR1 SGHRS and CDR2 YFSETQ. The CDR3 covers 15 residues. The CDR3 DNA sequence: TGCGCCAGCAGCCGGACAGGAGGGGACACCGGGGAGCTGTTTTTT. Its translation: CASSRTGGDTGELFF.